A selection of T cell receptor beta chains follows, all from one sample in a study of blood T cell repertoires in COVID-19. Sequenced by immunoSEQ multiplex PCR; TCRdb stores in-frame clones only, minus some. The table includes 250,000 to 350,000 clones, about nine tenths detected once. The specimen sequenced was peripheral blood. The receptors originated from a woman aged 50 to 60 who had recovered from COVID-19. Each CDR3 is given with its conserved first and last residue. The D gene is left open where the match is weak. A clone size is listed for some rows: how often the clone was seen (once, few, many), or a class if it is expanded.

v_call	d_call	clone_size	j_call	cdr3_nt	cdr3_aa
TRBV11-2	TRBD2	NA	TRBJ2-1	TGTGCCAGCAGCTTCGGGGGGGCCTCCTACAATGAGCAGTTCTTC	CASSFGGASYNEQFF
TRBV27	TRBD1	NA	TRBJ1-5	TGTGCCAGCAGTTCTTTGACCGGGACAGGGCGGAGTCAGCCCCAGCATTTT	CASSSLTGTGRSQPQHF
TRBV5-1	TRBD1	NA	TRBJ1-1	TGCGCCAGCAGCTTGAGTTGGGACAGAGGCACTGAAGCTTTCTTT	CASSLSWDRGTEAFF
TRBV27	TRBD1	NA	TRBJ1-5	TGTGCCAGCAGAACTAGACAGGGAGCGAAACAGCCCCAGCATTTT	CASRTRQGAKQPQHF
TRBV7-3	TRBD1	NA	TRBJ1-1	TGTGCCAGCAGCCGCCTCGGCAGGGGGTCCCTAGGCGGCACTGAAGCTTTCTTT	CASSRLGRGSLGGTEAFF
TRBV11-2	NA	NA	TRBJ2-1	TGTGCCAGCAGCTTAAGCCCAGGGTATCTAGCGAGGCAGTTCTTC	CASSLSPGYLARQFF
TRBV7-2	NA	NA	TRBJ1-1	TGTGCCAGCAGGCCCCCCAGGGGCCTGAACACTGAAGCTTTCTTT	CASRPPRGLNTEAFF
TRBV11-2	NA	NA	TRBJ2-5	TGTGCCAGCAGCTTAGCTAATCCCCAGTACTTC	CASSLANPQYF
TRBV7-9	NA	NA	TRBJ2-3	TGTGCCAGCAGCTCCCTTCCGGGACTTGCTAGAGTAAGCACAGATACGCAGTATTTT	CASSSLPGLARVSTDTQYF
TRBV18	NA	NA	TRBJ1-2	TGTGCCAGCTCACCACCGGGAATTAGGGGGAACTATGGCTACACCTTC	CASSPPGIRGNYGYTF
TRBV15	NA	NA	TRBJ1-5	TGTGCCACCAGCAGAGGCCCCGCCACAGATGGCAATCAGCCCCAGCATTTT	CATSRGPATDGNQPQHF
TRBV5-5	TRBD2	NA	TRBJ2-7	TGTGCCAGCAGCTTGTTCCTAGCGGTTGCCTACGAGCAGTACTTC	CASSLFLAVAYEQYF
TRBV5-4	NA	once	TRBJ1-2	TGTGCCAGCAGCTTGGAGTACAGGGGCTACACCTTC	CASSLEYRGYTF
TRBV18	NA	once	TRBJ2-1	TGTGCCAGCTCTCCGGGGTCTAGCTCCTACAATGAGCAGTTCTTC	CASSPGSSSYNEQFF
TRBV30	TRBD2	NA	TRBJ2-1	TGTGCCTGCGCTAGCGGGAGGGCCAGGGGGGGCAATGAGCAGTTCTTC	CACASGRARGGNEQFF
TRBV24-1	TRBD1	NA	TRBJ2-1	TGTGCCACCAGTGACCATAGGACAGGGACCTATGAGCAGTTCTTC	CATSDHRTGTYEQFF
TRBV30	NA	NA	TRBJ1-5	TGTGCCTGGAGTGTACTAGGTCACAGCAATCAGCCCCAGCATTTT	CAWSVLGHSNQPQHF
TRBV10-2	NA	few	TRBJ2-1	TGCGCCAGCAGTGTGCGACAGGGAGGATCCTACAATGAGCAGTTCTTC	CASSVRQGGSYNEQFF
TRBV7-9	TRBD2	NA	TRBJ2-1	TGTGCCAGCAGCTTAAGAGCGGGACGAGGACCCAATGAGCAGTTCTTC	CASSLRAGRGPNEQFF
TRBV6-5	NA	NA	TRBJ2-5	TGTGCCAGCAGTCTGACAAACCAAGAGACCCAGTACTTC	CASSLTNQETQYF
TRBV6-1	NA	NA	TRBJ2-7	TGTGCCAGCAGTGAACGAGGTCCCGAGCAGTACTTC	CASSERGPEQYF
TRBV4-2	NA	NA	TRBJ1-2	TGTGCCAGCAGCCAGGGGGGGAAATCGAACAGAGTCCACTTC	CASSQGGKSNRVHF
TRBV5-6	NA	NA	TRBJ2-2	TGTGCCAGCAGCTTGGCCAGGGGCGGGGAGCTGTTTTTT	CASSLARGGELFF
TRBV5-5	TRBD1	NA	TRBJ1-5	TGTGCCAGCAGTTTTACAGGGGGCTTTGGCAATCAGCCCCAGCATTTT	CASSFTGGFGNQPQHF
TRBV6-5	TRBD1	NA	TRBJ1-3	TGTGCCAGCAGGGTTCCAGGGGGATCTGGAAACACCATATATTTT	CASRVPGGSGNTIYF
TRBV28	NA	few	TRBJ2-1	TGTGCCAGCAGCTTTGAAGGACTTTACAATGAGCAGTTCTTC	CASSFEGLYNEQFF
TRBV6-1	TRBD1	NA	TRBJ1-5	TGTGCCAGCAGTGGTCGGACAGGGGGGAGAGGCAATCAGCCCCAGCATTTT	CASSGRTGGRGNQPQHF
TRBV28	NA	NA	TRBJ1-3	TGTGCCAGCAGTTCCGGGGGATTCTCTGGAAACACCATATATTTT	CASSSGGFSGNTIYF
TRBV30	NA	NA	TRBJ1-1	TGTGCCTGGAGCGTATTACACGGAGGGACTGAAGCTTTCTTT	CAWSVLHGGTEAFF
TRBV19	NA	NA	TRBJ1-2	TGTGCCAGTAGTATTCAAGGACAGACATCGTTTGGCTACACCTTC	CASSIQGQTSFGYTF
TRBV11-3	TRBD2	NA	TRBJ2-1	TGTGCCAGCAGCCACGGACTAGCGGGGAACAATGAGCAGTTCTTC	CASSHGLAGNNEQFF
TRBV30	NA	once	TRBJ2-7	TGTGCCTGGAGTGTATGGGTTAGCGGCTCGGAGCAGTACTTC	CAWSVWVSGSEQYF